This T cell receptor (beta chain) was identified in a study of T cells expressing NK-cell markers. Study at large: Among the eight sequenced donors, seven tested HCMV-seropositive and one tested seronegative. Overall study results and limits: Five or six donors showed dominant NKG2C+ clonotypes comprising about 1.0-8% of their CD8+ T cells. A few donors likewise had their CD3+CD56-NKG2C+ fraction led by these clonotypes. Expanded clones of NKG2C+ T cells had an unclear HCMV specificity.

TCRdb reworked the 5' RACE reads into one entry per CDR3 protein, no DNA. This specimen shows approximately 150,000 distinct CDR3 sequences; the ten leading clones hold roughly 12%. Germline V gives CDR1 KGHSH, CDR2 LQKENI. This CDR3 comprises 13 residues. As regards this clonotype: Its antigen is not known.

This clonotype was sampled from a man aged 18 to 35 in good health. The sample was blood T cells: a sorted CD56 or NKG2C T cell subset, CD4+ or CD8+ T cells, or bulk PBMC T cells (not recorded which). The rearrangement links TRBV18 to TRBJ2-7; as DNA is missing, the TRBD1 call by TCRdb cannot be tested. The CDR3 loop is CASSRGVVYEQYF.